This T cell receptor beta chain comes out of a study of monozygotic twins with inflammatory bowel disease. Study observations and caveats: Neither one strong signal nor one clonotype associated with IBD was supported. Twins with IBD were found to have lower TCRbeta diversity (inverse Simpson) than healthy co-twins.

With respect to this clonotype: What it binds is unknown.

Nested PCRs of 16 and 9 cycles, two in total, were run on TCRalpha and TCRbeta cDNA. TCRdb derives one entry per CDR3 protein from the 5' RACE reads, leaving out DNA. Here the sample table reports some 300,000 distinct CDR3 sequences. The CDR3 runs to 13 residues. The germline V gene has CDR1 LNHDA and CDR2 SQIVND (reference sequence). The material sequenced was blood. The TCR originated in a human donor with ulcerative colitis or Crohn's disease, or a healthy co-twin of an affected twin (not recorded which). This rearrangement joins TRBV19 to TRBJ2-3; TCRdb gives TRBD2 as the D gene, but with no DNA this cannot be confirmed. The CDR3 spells CATSSPSTDTQYF.